This T cell receptor beta chain was retrieved from a study of cytomegalovirus exposure and HLA in healthy donors. The study's findings and limits: In an earlier analysis, most TCR beta V segments were productive about 87% or about 30% of the time. Three CMV-associated chains were confirmed in vitro to be specific for CMV antigens.

As to this clone: What it binds is unknown.

The primer mix had 60 Vbeta and 13 Jbeta primers. The data were produced by immunoSEQ multiplex PCR, yet TCRdb's version contains in-frame clones alone and is incomplete. The data contain some 56,000 clones, approximately 83% of them singletons. V trimming: 3 bases; J trimming: 0 bases; junction bases outside the gene matches: 3. CDR3 length equals 17 residues. Germline V gene sequence: CDR1 LNHDA, CDR2 SQIVND (reference sequence). The sequenced sample was PBMCs. The V gene is TRBV19, the J gene TRBJ2-6; 9 bases line up with TRBD1. The TCR sequence derives from a human donor in good health. The CDR3 DNA sequence: TGTGCCAGTAGTATTCGGACAGGGGCCTCTGGGGCCAACGTCCTGACTTTC. As protein: CASSIRTGASGANVLTF.